This TCR beta chain was retrieved from a study of CD8+CD57+ T cells in acquired aplastic anemia. Background on the study: CD4+ cells from healthy donors averaged about 10.8 million reads.

A few counts support this clonotype. Its antigen is undetermined. At one boundary the junction diverges from the germline segment, which might be a read error. Germline CDR1 is SEHNR and CDR2 is FQNEAQ (reference sequence). The CDR3 loop spans 13 amino acids. Findings of the study overall: Fewer than 35 shared CD8+ CDR3s appeared highly expressed within patients' immunodominant clones.

Profiling that covered TCR beta VDJ and CDR3 relied on genomic DNA as its template. TCRdb reprocessed the reads via MiXCR and lists one record per CDR3 protein. The sample lists about 420,000 distinct CDR3 sequences, 55% to 75% occurring once. Sequencing was done on a sample of sorted CD4+, CD8+, or CD8+CD57+ T cells (not recorded which) from PBMCs. The rearrangement links TRBV7-9 to TRBJ2-6; 7 bases map to TRBD1. The TCR comes from a human donor in good health, serving as a control. CDR3 DNA: TGTGCCAGCAGCGTGGGACAGAGTACCGCTGAAGCTTTC. Its translation is CASSVGQSTAEAF.